This T cell receptor beta chain was documented in a study of CD8 T cells in Susac syndrome. Sequencing targeted TCR beta in T cells from blood (CD8+ and CD4+). Negative isolation yielded CD8+ and CD4+ T cells; FACS enriched TEMRA cells. CDR1 and CDR2 (germline): SGHRS, YFSETQ. Trimming cost V 4 bases and J 4 bases; bases outside gene matches: 10. The CDR3 extends over 15 amino acids. The RNA input was about 0.45 to 1 ug, and it was reverse transcribed with random hexamers. It was immunoSEQ multiplex PCR that amplified TCR beta CDR3 across 54 Vbeta and 13 Jbeta. TCRdb reprocessed the immunoSEQ multiplex PCR reads via MiXCR and lists one record per CDR3 protein. The sample holds more than 120,000 distinct CDR3 sequences, approximately 94% seen once.

V usage is TRBV5-1 and J usage is TRBJ2-7; 8 nucleotides line up with TRBD1. Input material: CD4+ T cells from PBMCs. The receptor was derived from a human donor in good health. CDR3 region: CASSPGRQGAYEQYF. CDR3 nucleotides: TGCGCCAGCAGCCCGGGGCGTCAGGGGGCTTACGAGCAGTACTTC.